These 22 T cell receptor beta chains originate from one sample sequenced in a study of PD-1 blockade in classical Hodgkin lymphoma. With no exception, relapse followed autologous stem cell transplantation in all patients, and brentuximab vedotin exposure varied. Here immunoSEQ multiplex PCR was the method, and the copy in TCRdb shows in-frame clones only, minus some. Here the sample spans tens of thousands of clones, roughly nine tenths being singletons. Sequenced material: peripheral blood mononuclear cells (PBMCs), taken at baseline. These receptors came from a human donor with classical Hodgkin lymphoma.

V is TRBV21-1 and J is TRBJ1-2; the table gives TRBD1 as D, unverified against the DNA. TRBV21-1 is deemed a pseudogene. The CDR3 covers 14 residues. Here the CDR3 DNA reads TGTGCCAGCAGCCCGCCGGGACAGGGAAATGGCTACACCTTC. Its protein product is CASSPPGQGNGYTF.

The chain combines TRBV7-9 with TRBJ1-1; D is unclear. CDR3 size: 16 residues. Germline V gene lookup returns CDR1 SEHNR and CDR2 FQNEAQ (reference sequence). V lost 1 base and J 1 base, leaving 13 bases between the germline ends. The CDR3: CASSLGSANPNTEAFF. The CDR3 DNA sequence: TGTGCCAGCAGCTTAGGTTCAGCAAATCCGAACACTGAAGCTTTCTTT.

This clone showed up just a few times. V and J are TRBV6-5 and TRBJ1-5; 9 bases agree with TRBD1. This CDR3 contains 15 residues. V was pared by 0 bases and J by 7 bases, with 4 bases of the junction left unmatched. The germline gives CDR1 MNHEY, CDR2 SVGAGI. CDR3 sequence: CASSYSTGGGQPQHF. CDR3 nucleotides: TGTGCCAGCAGTTACTCAACAGGGGGCGGGCAGCCCCAGCATTTT.

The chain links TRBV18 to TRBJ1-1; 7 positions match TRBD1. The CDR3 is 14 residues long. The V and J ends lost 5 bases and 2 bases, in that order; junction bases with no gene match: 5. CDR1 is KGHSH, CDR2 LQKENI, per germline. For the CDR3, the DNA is TGTGCCAGCTCAGGGGACAGCTCTAACACTGAAGCTTTCTTT. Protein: CASSGDSSNTEAFF.

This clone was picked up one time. The CDR3 nucleotides are TGTGCCATCCCGCTGCGAAACACCATATATTTT. Its protein product is CAIPLRNTIYF. The chain is built from TRBV10-3 and TRBJ1-3, with D unresolved. Trimming removed 8 bases at V and 5 bases at J, with 7 bases between. Germline V gene data show CDR1 as ENHRY and CDR2 as SYGVKD. This CDR3 contains 11 residues.

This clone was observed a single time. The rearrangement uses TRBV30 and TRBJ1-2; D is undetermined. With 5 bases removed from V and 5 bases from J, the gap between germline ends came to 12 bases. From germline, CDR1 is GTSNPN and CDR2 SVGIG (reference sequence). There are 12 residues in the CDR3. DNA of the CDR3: TGTGCCTGGGCCCAGGTCAGTTATGGCTACACCTTC. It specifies CAWAQVSYGYTF.

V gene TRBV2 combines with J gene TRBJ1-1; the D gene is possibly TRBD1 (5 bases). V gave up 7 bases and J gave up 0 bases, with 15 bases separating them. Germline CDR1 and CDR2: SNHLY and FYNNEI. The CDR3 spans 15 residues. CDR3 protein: CASIWTQEVNTEAFF. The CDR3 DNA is TGTGCCAGCATTTGGACACAGGAGGTGAACACTGAAGCTTTCTTT.

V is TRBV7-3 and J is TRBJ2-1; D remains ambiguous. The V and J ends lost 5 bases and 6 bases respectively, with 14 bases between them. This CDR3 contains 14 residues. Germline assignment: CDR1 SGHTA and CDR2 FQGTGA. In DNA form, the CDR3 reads TGTGCCAGCAGCCCATCACAAGACGGCAATGAGCAGTTCTTC. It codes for CASSPSQDGNEQFF.

The CDR3 DNA reads as TGTGCCAGTAGTCCCTACACAGGGGTGAATTCACCCCTCCACTTT. Its protein is CASSPYTGVNSPLHF. This rearrangement joins TRBV19 to TRBJ1-6, with 7 bases that match TRBD1. The V gene's germline CDR1 is LNHDA and CDR2 SQIVND (reference sequence). The V segment lost 5 bases and the J segment 7 bases; nucleotides outside the gene matches: 8. CDR3 size: 15 residues.

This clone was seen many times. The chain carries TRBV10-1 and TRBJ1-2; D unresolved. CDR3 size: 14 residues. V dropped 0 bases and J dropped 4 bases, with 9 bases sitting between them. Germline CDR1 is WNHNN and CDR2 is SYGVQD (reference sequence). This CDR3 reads CASSESWTTYGYTF. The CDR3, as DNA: TGCGCCAGCAGTGAGTCGTGGACGACCTATGGCTACACCTTC.

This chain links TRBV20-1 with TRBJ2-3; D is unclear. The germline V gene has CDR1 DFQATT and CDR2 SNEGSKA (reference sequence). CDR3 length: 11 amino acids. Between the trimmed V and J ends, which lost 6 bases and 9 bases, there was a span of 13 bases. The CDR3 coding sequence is TGCAGTGCCCCCTCTCGGCAGACGCAGTATTTT. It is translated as CSAPSRQTQYF.

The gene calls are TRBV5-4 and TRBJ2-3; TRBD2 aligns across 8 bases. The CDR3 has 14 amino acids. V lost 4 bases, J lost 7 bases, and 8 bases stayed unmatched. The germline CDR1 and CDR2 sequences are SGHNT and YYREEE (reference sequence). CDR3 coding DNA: TGTGCCAGCAGCCCCGGGGGGGGGCATAATACGCAGTATTTT. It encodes CASSPGGGHNTQYF.

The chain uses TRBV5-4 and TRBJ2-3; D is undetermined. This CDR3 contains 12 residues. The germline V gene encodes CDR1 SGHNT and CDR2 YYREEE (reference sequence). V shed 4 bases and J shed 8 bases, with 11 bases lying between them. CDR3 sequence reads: CASSPRVGTQYF. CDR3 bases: TGTGCCAGCAGCCCACGGGTTGGTACGCAGTATTTT.

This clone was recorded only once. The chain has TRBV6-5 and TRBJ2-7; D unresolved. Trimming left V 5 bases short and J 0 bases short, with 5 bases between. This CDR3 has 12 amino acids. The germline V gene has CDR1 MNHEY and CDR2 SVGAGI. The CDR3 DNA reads TGTGCCAGCAGTAAAAGCTCCTACGAGCAGTACTTC. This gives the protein CASSKSSYEQYF.

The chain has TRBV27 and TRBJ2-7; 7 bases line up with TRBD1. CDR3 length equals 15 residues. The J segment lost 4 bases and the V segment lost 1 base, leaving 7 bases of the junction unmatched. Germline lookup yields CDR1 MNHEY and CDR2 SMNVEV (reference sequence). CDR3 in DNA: TGTGCCAGCAGTTTATTCCTCGGGACAGATTACGAGCAGTACTTC. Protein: CASSLFLGTDYEQYF.

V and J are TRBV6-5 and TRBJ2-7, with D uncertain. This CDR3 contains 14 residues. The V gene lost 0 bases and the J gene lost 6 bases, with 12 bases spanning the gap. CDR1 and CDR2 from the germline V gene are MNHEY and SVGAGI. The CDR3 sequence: CASSYSPVYVEQYF. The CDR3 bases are TGTGCCAGCAGTTACTCGCCTGTTTATGTCGAGCAGTACTTC.

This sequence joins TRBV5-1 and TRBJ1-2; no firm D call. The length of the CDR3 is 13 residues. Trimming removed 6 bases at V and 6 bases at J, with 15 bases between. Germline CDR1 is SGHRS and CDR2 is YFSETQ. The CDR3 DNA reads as TGCGCCAGCAAAGGAATCTGGGAAGATGGCTACACCTTC. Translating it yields CASKGIWEDGYTF.

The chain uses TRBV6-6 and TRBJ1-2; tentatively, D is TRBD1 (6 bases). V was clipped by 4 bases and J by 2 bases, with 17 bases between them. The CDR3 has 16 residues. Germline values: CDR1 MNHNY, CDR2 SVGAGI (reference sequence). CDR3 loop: CASSWETGHHNYGYTF. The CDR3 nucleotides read TGTGCCAGCAGTTGGGAAACGGGACACCACAACTATGGCTACACCTTC.

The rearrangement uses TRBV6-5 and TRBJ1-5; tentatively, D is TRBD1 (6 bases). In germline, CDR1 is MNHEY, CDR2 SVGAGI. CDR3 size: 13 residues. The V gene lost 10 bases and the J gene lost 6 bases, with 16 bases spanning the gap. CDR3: CATSGGAGQPQHF. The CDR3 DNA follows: TGTGCCACCAGCGGGGGCGCGGGTCAGCCCCAGCATTTT.

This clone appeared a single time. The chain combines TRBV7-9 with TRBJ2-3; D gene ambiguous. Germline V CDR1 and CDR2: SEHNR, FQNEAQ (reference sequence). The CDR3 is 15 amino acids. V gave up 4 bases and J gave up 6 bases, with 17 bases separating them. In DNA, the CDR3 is TGTGCCAGCAGCTCACTTAGATTCGGGTTGGATACGCAGTATTTT. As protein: CASSSLRFGLDTQYF.

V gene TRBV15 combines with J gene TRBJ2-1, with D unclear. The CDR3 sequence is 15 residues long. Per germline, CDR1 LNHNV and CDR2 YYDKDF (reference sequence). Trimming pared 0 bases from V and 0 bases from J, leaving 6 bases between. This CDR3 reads CATSREESSYNEQFF. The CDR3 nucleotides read TGTGCCACCAGCAGAGAGGAGAGCTCCTACAATGAGCAGTTCTTC.

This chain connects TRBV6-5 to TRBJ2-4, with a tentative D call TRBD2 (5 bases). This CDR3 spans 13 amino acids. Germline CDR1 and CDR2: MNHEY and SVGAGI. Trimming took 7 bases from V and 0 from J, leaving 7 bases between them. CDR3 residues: CASTGGAKNIQYF. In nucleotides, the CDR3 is TGTGCCAGCACCGGAGGAGCCAAAAACATTCAGTACTTC.